This T cell receptor beta chain originates from a study of regulatory T cells in long-lasting Graves disease (dated by TCRdb to 2020 to 2023). Background on the whole study: Newly diagnosed Graves' disease patients had taken antithyroid drugs for less than 3 months. Peripheral blood TCR sequencing and RNA sequencing compared persistent Graves' disease patients with newly diagnosed Graves' disease patients. The study was registered as a clinical trial and conducted in China. A total of roughly 33 samples underwent TCR sequencing: about 13 from persistent and roughly 20 from newly diagnosed Graves' disease patients. General conclusions and limits of the study: Persistent disease showed preferential use of TRBV28, TRBJ1-2 and TRBJ2-5, whereas newly diagnosed disease favored TRBV20-1 and TRBJ2-1. Peripheral blood alone was examined, since thyroid tissue, which constituted the primary lesion, could not be accessed. Sequencing and analysis were restricted to the TCR beta chain. Compared with newly diagnosed patients, persistent Graves' disease patients had lower TCR Shannon entropy and fewer highly expanded clones, which suggests clonal expansion. Persistent patients shared more public clonotypes among themselves (more than 2,500) than newly diagnosed patients did (about 970). The authors noted that the small sample size was a limitation that may lower accuracy.

The CDR3, cysteine through phenylalanine, is 13 amino acids long. The only DNA kept is the CDR3, 39 bases in frame from the first base. V sheds 2 bases and J sheds 2 bases, leaving 4 bases between their ends. The germline V gene sets CDR1 to MDHEN and CDR2 to SYDVKM. To prepare the library, multiplex PCR was applied. The reads were generated on an Illumina HiSeq 4000. iRepertoire HTBI primers and Arm-PCR amplification of CDR3 regions were used to construct TCR beta libraries. Before sequencing, the PCR products underwent gel purification. As for the authors' bioinformatics: Across samples, some 62 TRBV and 12 to 15 TRBJ segments were identified and used for gene usage analysis of CDR3 amino acid clonotypes. COPE and FqMerger were used to merge the filtered high-quality paired reads into contigs. BLAST was used to align contigs to IMGT TRBV, TRBD and TRBJ reference genes, with CDR3 defined following IMGT. Clonotypes above 0.1% frequency were classified as highly expanded clones. Repertoire diversity was measured by Shannon entropy, and V-J evenness by the Gini coefficient. A clonotype found in more than one individual was treated as public. TCRdb ran its own pipeline on the public reads, namely fastp trimming at Q25 and MiXCR clone calling, and kept in-frame beta chains. All rows with the same CDR3 protein become a single entry with the most common DNA and genes. These V and J calls derive from TCRdb rather than the authors' analysis. This sample gives about 400,000 distinct CDR3 sequences in total; roughly 15% of them show up just once. 20% to 25% of the sample is held by the ten biggest clonotypes.

This clonotype was detected many times. This receptor's antigen is unknown. No per-base quality is available; no much larger clone lies one base away. This specimen's time point label, per the study, means: newly diagnosed GD, antithyroid drugs for less than 3 months. For both TCR sequencing and RNA sequencing, RNA was extracted from PBMCs in TRIzol. The diagnosis of Graves' disease was made according to American Thyroid Association guidelines. Patients for the study were recruited at an endocrinology department in Xi'an, China. Each patient gave roughly 8.4 milliliters of peripheral blood, collected in an EDTA anticoagulant tube. Ficoll Paque Plus density gradient separation was used to isolate PBMCs, and no further T cell sorting was performed. An Agilent 2100 Bioanalyzer and agarose gel were used to check RNA quality, while a NanoDrop 2000 measured RNA concentration. These data were likewise used in another study, on T cells in Graves' hyperthyroidism and ophthalmopathy. The second study's authors report: A patient counted as having stable Graves' hyperthyroidism if no progression to ophthalmopathy occurred over 18 months of follow-up. Hyperthyroidism patients were aged 18 to 65 years and newly diagnosed, with disease duration of less than 2 months. Exclusion was applied to patients with uncontrolled infections, other autoimmune diseases, pregnancy or lactation. Diagnoses were based on clinical symptoms, serum thyroxine and TRAb, thyroid ultrasound and orbital computed tomography. A first-round RT-PCR of the TCR CDR3 used the HTBI primer set with the Qiagen OneStep RT-PCR kit. Most expanded thyroid clonotypes (frequency above 0.001) were also detected in blood, suggesting blood repertoires may reflect thyroid immune responses. In cross-validation, a model built on a 13 V-J signature told ophthalmopathy apart from stable hyperthyroidism with just under 90% sensitivity and 81% to 82% specificity, and in testing the same model reached 80%/75%. In validation, the model predicted progression to ophthalmopathy with roughly 66% sensitivity and approximately 74% specificity, a median of roughly seven months before onset. To identify TCR V-J signatures that set the groups apart, the researchers used a discovery cohort of 95 to 100 patients, made up of 40 to 45 with Graves' ophthalmopathy and some 60 with stable Graves' hyperthyroidism. Prospective prediction of ophthalmopathy was tested in an independent validation cohort of 18 to 20 hyperthyroidism patients and 15 to 17 patients who later progressed to ophthalmopathy. For training and testing, the 100 patients in the discovery cohort were randomly divided in a 7:3 ratio. Thyroid tissue and blood T-cell repertoires from about six Graves' hyperthyroidism patients were also compared in the study. Once sampling was done, hyperthyroidism patients were given methimazole at a starting dose of 30 mg daily, whereas ophthalmopathy patients were given high-dose intravenous methylprednisolone. Libraries were constructed in a second round of multiplex PCR, after which size selection and purification were carried out. Libraries were sequenced paired-end with 100 bp reads on an Illumina HiSeq2000. SOAPnuke was used to process the raw data, removing reads that contained adapters or uncalled bases, had a mean Phred below 15, or lacked an exact match to the constant primer or identifier. High-quality paired reads were merged with COPE v1.2.5, and unique nucleotide sequences were defined as clonotypes. Clonotypes were aligned to IMGT TRBV, TRBD and TRBJ reference segments using MiTCR v1.1. The analysis included only V-J combinations with a frequency above 0.0001, which together covered approximately 99% of the repertoires. The TCS score was defined as F50 (clonal expansion) divided by E x V (chaos), with BLOSUM62-based TCRdist calculated between CDR3 peptides within each V-J. Welch's t-statistics and random forest reduced fewer than 600 V-J features to fewer than 15, which were used in a naive Bayes classifier (R e1071). No statistical method was used to set the sample size in advance, and investigators knew the group allocation. According to the paper, TCR Vbeta CDR3 sequencing was carried out on approximately 140 peripheral blood samples, which came from approximately 41 ophthalmopathy, some 73 hyperthyroidism and approximately 17 progressor patients.

The source was peripheral blood mononuclear cells (PBMCs), collected at new diagnosis, from a patient treated with antithyroid drugs. The sequence was collected from a woman aged 18-30 years with Graves disease. Donor details come from another sample of the same person, matched by shared clones. The sequence links TRBV28 to TRBJ2-1, with an unclear D gene assignment. The DNA is as follows: TGTGCCAGCAGTTTAAGCGCCTACAATGAGCAGTTCTTC. This encodes CASSLSAYNEQFF.